A single sample gave rise to the 29 T cell receptor beta chains below, sequenced in a study of blood T cell repertoires in COVID-19. This table comes from immunoSEQ multiplex PCR, and its TCRdb copy is limited to in-frame clones, with some not included. The sample yields approximately 90,000 clones, 87% seen once. Material for sequencing was peripheral blood. Receptors were obtained from a human donor with acute or convalescent COVID-19. The donor label of this sample is uncertain.

Comment on this clone: This sample includes further DNA sequences coding for the same CDR3. The rearrangement uses TRBV12-3 or TRBV12-4 and TRBJ2-2; no clear D. Trimming took off 7 bases at V and 1 base at J, with 4 bases between the two ends. The CDR3 consists of 12 residues. This CDR3 is CASTGNTGELFF. Written as DNA, the CDR3 is TGTGCCAGCACCGGGAACACCGGGGAGCTGTTTTTT.

The chain combines TRBV24-1 with TRBJ2-3, with D possibly matching TRBD1 (5 bases). V gave up 3 bases and J gave up 5 bases, with 11 bases separating them. This CDR3 is built from 14 residues. Germline CDR1 KGHDR, CDR2 SFDVKD. Here the CDR3 DNA reads TGTGCCACCAGTGATCCTCGACAGCTAGATACGCAGTATTTT. It is translated as CATSDPRQLDTQYF.

A few counts support this clone. V gene TRBV5-1 combines with J gene TRBJ2-7, with 9 bases fitting TRBD2. Losses at the gene ends were 0 bases for V and 4 bases for J; bases not matched to a gene: 17. Germline V lookup: CDR1 SGHRS, CDR2 YFSETQ. The CDR3 has 19 residues. The CDR3 nucleotides read TGCGCCAGCAGCTTGGCCAGCGGGGGGCATAATCCCTTACGGTACGAGCAGTACTTC. Amino acid sequence: CASSLASGGHNPLRYEQYF.

In this sample, this clone turned up once. The chain couples TRBV5-4 to TRBJ2-3; 15 nucleotides agree with TRBD2. The CDR3 extends over 16 amino acids. Unmatched junction bases numbered 4, after V lost 3 bases and J lost 5 bases. CDR1 and CDR2 from the germline V gene are SGHNT and YYREEE (reference sequence). The CDR3 protein is CASSSGLAGGLDTQYF. CDR3 sequence (DNA): TGTGCCAGCAGCTCCGGACTAGCGGGGGGGCTAGATACGCAGTATTTT.

The rearrangement uses TRBV5-4 and TRBJ1-2, with 10 bases matching TRBD1. Germline CDR1 reads SGHNT; CDR2 reads YYREEE (reference sequence). The CDR3 covers 16 residues. After removal of 9 bases from V and 2 bases from J, the junction contained 13 bases not matched to a gene. The CDR3 reads CATIGGDRGPNYGYTF. For the CDR3, the DNA is TGTGCCACCATTGGAGGAGACAGGGGGCCAAACTATGGCTACACCTTC.

This clone was seen once. The rearrangement joins TRBV28 to TRBJ1-5, with D tentatively TRBD1 (5 bases). Germline CDR1 reads MDHEN; CDR2 reads SYDVKM. This CDR3 is built from 15 residues. Trimming removed 2 bases at V and 3 bases at J, with 11 bases between. Written as DNA, the CDR3 is TGTGCCAGCAGTTTAAGGGGCCGGGTCAATCAGCCCCAGCATTTT. It yields the protein CASSLRGRVNQPQHF.

Concerning this clone: One junction end disagrees with the germline gene, perhaps due to a read error. The rearrangement links TRBV5-1 to TRBJ1-2; D may be TRBD1 (6 bases). The germline V gene encodes CDR1 SGHRS and CDR2 YFSETQ. The CDR3 consists of 14 residues. The CDR3, as DNA: TGCGCCAGCAGCCCCCGGGACAAGCCACGGGACGTGGCCTTC. Translated, it gives CASSPRDKPRDVAF.

V gene TRBV10-3 combines with J gene TRBJ1-2; 7 nucleotides line up with TRBD1. The germline V gene has CDR1 ENHRY and CDR2 SYGVKD. The CDR3 has 13 amino acids. V lost 1 base to trimming and J lost 6 bases; unmatched junction nucleotides: 2. The CDR3 reads CAISEWDRNGYTF. The CDR3 region has the DNA TGTGCCATCAGTGAGTGGGACAGAAATGGCTACACCTTC.

The chain couples TRBV6-6 to TRBJ1-5; D possibly corresponds to TRBD1 (5 bases). Germline values: CDR1 MNHNY, CDR2 SVGAGI (reference sequence). The CDR3 spans 19 residues. The V end lost 6 bases, the J end lost 6 bases, and 30 bases lay between the germline ends. The CDR3 region has the DNA TGTGCCAGCAGCTACAATTTGGGGGGTGCGATTTTAAGGGCTCAGCCCCAGCATTTT. Protein: CASSYNLGGAILRAQPQHF.

The genes are TRBV20-1 and TRBJ2-5; no clear D. This CDR3 is 11 amino acids long. Germline V gene sequence: CDR1 DFQATT, CDR2 SNEGSKA (reference sequence). Trimming shortened V by 4 bases and J by 7 bases, and 10 bases separated the two germline ends. The DNA for the CDR3 is TGCAGTGCTAACTACCTGGCGACCCAGTACTTC. Translated: CSANYLATQYF.

This rearrangement joins TRBV7-9 to TRBJ1-1; D gene unclear. This CDR3 is built from 12 residues. From germline, CDR1 is SEHNR and CDR2 FQNEAQ (reference sequence). V was cut by 7 bases and J by 7 bases, with 13 bases left in between. CDR3 nucleotide sequence: TGTGCCAGCAACGAGATTTCAGGTGAAGCTTTCTTT. Its translation: CASNEISGEAFF.

The J gene is TRBJ2-7, the V gene TRBV7-9; 7 nucleotides line up with TRBD1. The CDR3 is 14 residues long. The V segment lost 5 bases and the J segment 5 bases; nucleotides outside the gene matches: 9. Germline V lookup: CDR1 SEHNR, CDR2 FQNEAQ (reference sequence). The CDR3 protein is CASSPTTGDHEQYF. CDR3 bases: TGTGCCAGCAGCCCTACTACAGGGGACCACGAGCAGTACTTC.

The V call is TRBV5-1, the J call TRBJ2-7; D might be TRBD2 (5 bases). In germline, CDR1 is SGHRS, CDR2 YFSETQ. With 0 bases removed from V and 2 bases from J, the gap between germline ends came to 12 bases. The CDR3 extends over 15 amino acids. CDR3 sequence (DNA): TGCGCCAGCAGCTTGGTTCGGGGTGGAGCCTACGAGCAGTACTTC. Protein: CASSLVRGGAYEQYF. Combining the CDR3 with reference TRBV5-1 and TRBJ2-7 gives the whole variable domain KAGVTQTPRYLIKTRGQQVTLSCSPISGHRSVSWYQQTPGQGLQFLFEYFSETQRNKGNFPGRFSGRQFSNSRSEMNVSTLELGDSALYLCASSLVRGGAYEQYFGPGTRLTVT.

The rearrangement uses TRBV5-1 and TRBJ1-4; 7 nucleotides agree with TRBD1. In germline, CDR1 is SGHRS, CDR2 YFSETQ. Trimming cost V 3 bases and J 17 bases; bases outside gene matches: 13. The CDR3 is 13 residues long. CDR3 in amino acids: CASSSAEQGFAFF. The CDR3 DNA reads TGCGCCAGCAGCTCCGCCGAACAGGGGTTCGCCTTTTTT.

This clone appeared a single time. J is TRBJ2-5 and V is TRBV9; 12 nucleotides line up with TRBD2. The CDR3 is made up of 19 amino acids. Germline loops: CDR1 SGDLS, CDR2 YYNGEE. J gave up 5 bases and V 0 bases, and 14 bases lay outside the gene matches. CDR3: CASSVGALSSGGVWETQYF. For the CDR3, the DNA is TGTGCCAGCAGCGTAGGAGCTCTCTCTAGCGGGGGGGTCTGGGAGACCCAGTACTTC.

The chain carries TRBV4-3 and TRBJ1-2, with 7 nucleotides matching TRBD1. From germline, CDR1 is LGHNA and CDR2 YSLEER. CDR3 size: 13 residues. The ends lost 5 bases at V and 6 bases at J; junction bases unmatched: 6. The CDR3 sequence: CASSYRGRHGYTF. DNA of the CDR3: TGCGCCAGCAGCTACAGGGGCCGGCATGGCTACACCTTC.

V and J are TRBV7-8 and TRBJ2-5, with D tentatively TRBD1 (6 bases). In germline, CDR1 is SGHVS, CDR2 FQNEAQ. The CDR3 contains 14 residues. V lost 5 bases and J lost 1, with 11 bases in between. The CDR3 bases are TGTGCCAGCAGCCCACAGGGCCTCCAAGAGACCCAGTACTTC. Residues: CASSPQGLQETQYF.

J is TRBJ2-7 and V is TRBV28; 8 positions agree with TRBD1. The CDR3 has 16 residues. V trimming: 2 bases; J trimming: 2 bases; junction bases outside the gene matches: 8. CDR1 and CDR2 (germline): MDHEN, SYDVKM. The CDR3 DNA reads TGTGCCAGCAGTTTAGCTTCAGGACAGGGACCCTACGAGCAGTACTTC. Protein sequence: CASSLASGQGPYEQYF.

A few counts support this clone. The chain employs TRBV5-8 and TRBJ1-3; no firm D call. The germline CDR1 and CDR2 sequences are SGHTS and YDEGEE. The CDR3 runs to 13 residues. V lost 4 bases to trimming and J lost 4 bases, with 9 bases between them. The CDR3 protein is CASSQFAGNTIYF. In DNA form, the CDR3 reads TGTGCCAGCAGCCAATTTGCGGGAAACACCATATATTTT.

The chain couples TRBV20-1 to TRBJ2-3, with D perhaps matching TRBD2 (7 bases). V dropped 3 bases and J dropped 1 base, with 14 bases sitting between them. Germline CDR1 is DFQATT and CDR2 is SNEGSKA (reference sequence). The CDR3 spans 15 residues. CDR3: CSASRGGEGTDTQYF. CDR3 nucleotides: TGCAGTGCTAGTAGGGGGGGCGAGGGCACAGATACGCAGTATTTT.

This chain links TRBV28 with TRBJ1-5; unclear D gene. Germline V gives CDR1 MDHEN, CDR2 SYDVKM. CDR3 size: 16 residues. The V gene lost 6 bases and the J gene lost 3 bases, with 18 bases spanning the gap. The CDR3 loop reads CASRTSSNPNNQPQHF. In DNA, the CDR3 is TGTGCCAGCAGAACTTCATCCAATCCAAACAATCAGCCCCAGCATTTT. Drawing the rest from reference TRBV28 and TRBJ1-5, the complete variable domain is DVKVTQSSRYLVKRTGEKVFLECVQDMDHENMFWYRQDPGLGLRLIYFSYDVKMKEKGDIPEGYSVSREKKERFSLILESASTNQTSMYLCASRTSSNPNNQPQHFGDGTRLSIL.

The chain recombines TRBV7-2 with TRBJ1-6; TRBD1 matches at 9 bases. Germline trimming cut 1 base from V and 7 bases from J; bases unmatched to any gene: 5. This CDR3 is built from 16 residues. Germline V gene lookup returns CDR1 SGHTA and CDR2 FQGNSA. CDR3 region: CASSLGTGVGNSPLHF. CDR3 nucleotides: TGTGCCAGCAGCTTAGGGACAGGGGTAGGGAATTCACCCCTCCACTTT.

The chain combines TRBV28 with TRBJ1-5; TRBD1 agrees at 8 bases. Germline values: CDR1 MDHEN, CDR2 SYDVKM. V dropped 6 bases and J dropped 0; count of bases not matched to a gene: 7. The CDR3 has 16 amino acids. The CDR3 region is CASRIRQGYSNQPQHF. CDR3 nucleotides: TGTGCCAGCAGAATCCGACAGGGGTATAGCAATCAGCCCCAGCATTTT.

The chain is built from TRBV10-3 and TRBJ1-2; 10 bases map to TRBD1. In germline, CDR1 is ENHRY, CDR2 SYGVKD. Losses at the gene ends were 7 bases for V and 8 bases for J; bases not matched to a gene: 13. The CDR3 covers 15 residues. The CDR3 DNA sequence: TGTGCCATCAATCGCGAAGGGACAGGGGAAGGCGGCTACACCTTC. This sequence encodes CAINREGTGEGGYTF.

This chain connects TRBV5-1 to TRBJ2-7; D is uncertain. The CDR3 sequence is 13 residues long. The germline V gene has CDR1 SGHRS and CDR2 YFSETQ. V was shortened by 2 bases and J by 1 base, with 7 bases between the two germline ends. DNA for the CDR3: TGCGCCAGCAGCTTAGCAGGTTCCTACGAGCAGTACTTC. Translating gives CASSLAGSYEQYF.

The chain recombines TRBV6-6 with TRBJ1-6, with TRBD1 matching 10 bases. Germline CDR1 reads MNHNY; CDR2 reads SVGAGI (reference sequence). The V gene end was trimmed by 2 bases and the J gene end by 8 bases; junction bases not matched to a gene: 3. The CDR3 sequence is 15 residues long. The CDR3 loop reads CASSYAGQGDSPLHF. The CDR3 DNA reads TGTGCCAGCAGTTACGCCGGACAGGGGGATTCACCCCTCCACTTT.

This clone was seen only a few times. The chain employs TRBV9 and TRBJ2-5; a possible D gene is TRBD2 (5 bases). Per germline, CDR1 SGDLS and CDR2 YYNGEE. V was shortened by 0 bases and J by 1 base, with 10 bases between the two germline ends. The CDR3 has 15 residues. The CDR3 sequence is CASSVGPAGQETQYF. DNA for the CDR3: TGTGCCAGCAGCGTAGGGCCCGCGGGCCAAGAGACCCAGTACTTC.

The rearrangement links TRBV27 to TRBJ1-5, with 9 bases lining up with TRBD1. The CDR3 covers 22 residues. The germline V gene has CDR1 MNHEY and CDR2 SMNVEV (reference sequence). J gave up 2 bases and V 3 bases, and 23 bases lay outside the gene matches. CDR3 coding DNA: TGTGCCAGCAGTTTCATATATATAAGGCCCGGGACAGGGTTTGTTGGCAATCAGCCCCAGCATTTT. It encodes CASSFIYIRPGTGFVGNQPQHF.

J is TRBJ1-6 and V is TRBV3-1 (or the pseudogene TRBV3-2); the D is unclear. The CDR3 runs 17 residues. Trimming pared 0 bases from V and 0 bases from J, leaving 9 bases between. The germline gives CDR1 LGHDT, CDR2 YNNKEL (reference sequence). This chain's CDR3 is CASSQDLKSSYNSPLHF. For the CDR3, the DNA is TGTGCCAGCAGCCAAGATCTCAAGAGCTCCTATAATTCACCCCTCCACTTT.